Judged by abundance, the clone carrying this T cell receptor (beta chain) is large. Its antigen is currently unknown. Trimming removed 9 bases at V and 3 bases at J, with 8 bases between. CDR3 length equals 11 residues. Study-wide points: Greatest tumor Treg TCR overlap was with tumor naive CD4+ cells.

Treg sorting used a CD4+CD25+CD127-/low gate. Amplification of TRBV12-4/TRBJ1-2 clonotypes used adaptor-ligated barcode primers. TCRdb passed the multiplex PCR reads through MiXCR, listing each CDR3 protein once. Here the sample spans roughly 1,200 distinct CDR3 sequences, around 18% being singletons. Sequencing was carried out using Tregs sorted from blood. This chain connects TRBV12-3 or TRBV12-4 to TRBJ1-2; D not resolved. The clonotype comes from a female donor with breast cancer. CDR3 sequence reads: CASDGYYGYTF. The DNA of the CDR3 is TGTGCCAGTGACGGATACTATGGCTACACCTTC.